The 7 T cell receptor beta chains listed next were all sequenced from one sample in a study of T cell responses to AZD1222 COVID-19 vaccine. Clones were sequenced by immunoSEQ multiplex PCR, and TCRdb holds only the in-frame ones, with some missing. The table shows 85,000 to 130,000 clones, with 85% to 95% occurring only once. Here the sequenced sample was peripheral blood, taken on day 0 of AZD1222 vaccination. Source of these receptors: an adult in good health.

V is TRBV10-2 and J is TRBJ2-3, with 9 bases aligning to TRBD2. Trimming took 6 bases from V and 6 from J; bases not matched to a gene: 7. Germline V gives CDR1 WSHSY, CDR2 SAAADI. This CDR3 is 14 amino acids long. CDR3 region: CASSPGLARDTQYF. As DNA, the CDR3 is TGCGCCAGCAGCCCGGGACTAGCAAGGGATACGCAGTATTTT.

The rearrangement uses TRBV24-1 and TRBJ2-7; TRBD2 matches 11 bases. This CDR3 is 16 amino acids long. Trimming at V came to 3 bases and at J to 7 bases, leaving 10 bases not matched to a gene. In germline, CDR1 is KGHDR, CDR2 SFDVKD. The CDR3: CATSDGQLAGDGEQYF. The CDR3, as DNA: TGTGCCACCAGTGATGGTCAACTAGCGGGAGACGGTGAGCAGTACTTC.

DNA of the CDR3: TGTGCCAGCAGCCCGATGACAGGGAGAATCGTGACCCAGTACTTC. Translating gives CASSPMTGRIVTQYF. The chain links TRBV7-9 to TRBJ2-5, with 7 bases identical to TRBD1. Germline CDR1 is SEHNR and CDR2 is FQNEAQ (reference sequence). With V trimmed by 5 bases and J by 7 bases, 13 bases remained unmatched. This CDR3 spans 15 amino acids.

The CDR3 coding sequence is TGTGCCAGCAGTTATACAGGGTTTGCAACTAATGAAAAACTGTTTTTT. Residues: CASSYTGFATNEKLFF. The V call is TRBV28, the J call TRBJ1-4, with D tentatively TRBD1 (6 bases). Germline CDR1 reads MDHEN; CDR2 reads SYDVKM. Trimming removed 4 bases from V and 0 bases from J, with 12 bases in between. CDR3 size: 16 residues.

The gene calls are TRBV29-1 and TRBJ2-7; perhaps TRBD2 as D (6 bases). This CDR3 region has 12 residues. Trimming removed 3 bases at V and 7 bases at J, with 13 bases between. Looked up from germline, CDR1 is SQVTM and CDR2 is ANQGSEA. The chain's CDR3 is CSVEEGLREQYF. The DNA for the CDR3 is TGCAGCGTTGAGGAGGGCTTGAGGGAGCAGTACTTC.

J is TRBJ2-1 and V is TRBV18; a weak D match, TRBD2 (5 bases). The length of the CDR3 is 17 residues. V shed 2 bases and J shed 8 bases, with 22 bases lying between them. The germline gives CDR1 KGHSH, CDR2 LQKENI. The CDR3 protein is CASSPGFGGRGRDEQFF. CDR3 nucleotides: TGTGCCAGCTCACCAGGATTCGGTGGGAGAGGACGGGATGAGCAGTTCTTC.

The V call is TRBV7-9, the J call TRBJ2-1; D call uncertain. Germline CDR1 and CDR2: SEHNR and FQNEAQ (reference sequence). Trimming removed 3 bases from V and 1 base from J, with 1 base in between. The CDR3 loop spans 12 amino acids. The CDR3 loop is CASSLSYNEQFF. CDR3 nucleotide sequence: TGTGCCAGCAGCTTGTCCTACAATGAGCAGTTCTTC.